This is a list of T cell receptor beta chains from one sample in a study of control samples from healthy donors and cancer patients. Some clones are missing from TCRdb's copy, which holds only in-frame ones; the method was immunoSEQ multiplex PCR. The repertoire consists of 150,000 to 200,000 clones, with 90% occurring once and the leading ten covering 1.2% to 1.5%. Sequenced: blood. The origin of the receptors is a woman between 45 and 60 years old in good health. CDR3s include the opening cysteine and the closing phenylalanine or tryptophan.

V gene	J gene	CDR3 protein
TRBV5-1	TRBJ2-1	CASSSTYNEQFF
TRBV6-2/TRBV6-3	TRBJ1-3	CASSYFLQDHGAGNTIYF
TRBV12-3/TRBV12-4	TRBJ1-6	CASSISDSPLHF
TRBV25-1	TRBJ1-1	CASSDRGRTEAFF
TRBV9	TRBJ2-3	CASSVRESGTDTQYF
TRBV11-2	TRBJ2-3	CASSLVLSAQHLGDTQYF
TRBV19	TRBJ2-6	CASSFALRRSGANVLTF
TRBV3-1/TRBV3-2	TRBJ1-1	CASSQAPPTLSVTEAFF
TRBV7-9	TRBJ1-1	CASSAPVGNTEAFF
TRBV28	TRBJ2-7	CASSLERQISYEQYF
TRBV5-6	TRBJ2-7	CASSLTSTYFTNEQYF
TRBV28	TRBJ2-2	CASSLISTGELFF
TRBV28	TRBJ1-6	CASSSRTGGRSPLHF
TRBV27	TRBJ1-6	CASSLSLNSPLHF